A selection of T cell receptor beta chains follows, all from one sample in a study of PD-1 blockade in classical Hodgkin lymphoma. Sequencing used immunoSEQ multiplex PCR; TCRdb keeps in-frame clones, though not all of them. This sample has about 64,000 clones, with less than 95% found just once. This specimen was peripheral blood mononuclear cells (PBMCs), taken before the fourth cycle of nivolumab. Source of these receptors: a human donor with classical Hodgkin lymphoma. CDR3s include the opening cysteine and the closing phenylalanine or tryptophan. The D gene is left open where the match is weak. Size values are once, few and many counts, or a class for expanded clones, and some rows have none.

TRBV5-4	few	.	TRBJ1-2	TGTGCCAGCAGCATACAGGGATATGGCTACACCTTC	CASSIQGYGYTF
TRBV11-2	.	.	TRBJ1-6	TGTGCCAGCAGCTTAGCGTGGTCCGGGACCTATAATTCACCCCTCCACTTT	CASSLAWSGTYNSPLHF
TRBV19	.	.	TRBJ2-7	TGTGCCAGCCGCCCCATCGACAGGCCAAGCTACGAGCAGTACTTC	CASRPIDRPSYEQYF
TRBV9	.	TRBD1	TRBJ1-1	TGTGCCAGCAGCGGACAGGGATATAGGACTGAAGCTTTCTTT	CASSGQGYRTEAFF
TRBV27	.	.	TRBJ1-4	TGTGCCAGCAGCTCCCTCCCTGCGGCGAATGAAAAACTGTTTTTT	CASSSLPAANEKLFF
TRBV7-9	.	.	TRBJ2-7	TGTGCCAGCAGCTTACGACAGATCCTAGGAAACTCCTACGAGCAGTACTTC	CASSLRQILGNSYEQYF
TRBV10-3	.	TRBD1	TRBJ1-1	TGTGCCACCCGGACAGGGGGGGACTATGAAGCTTTCTTT	CATRTGGDYEAFF
TRBV7-2	.	.	TRBJ2-7	TGTGCCAGCAGCTTATATCAGGGAGAGCAGTACTTC	CASSLYQGEQYF
TRBV27	.	.	TRBJ2-7	TGTGCCAGTCGGGCAAATGGGAGGAGCTCCTACGAGCAGTACTTC	CASRANGRSSYEQYF
TRBV7-9	.	.	TRBJ1-1	TGTGCCAGCAGCGCGGGAGCCAACACTGAAGCTTTCTTT	CASSAGANTEAFF
TRBV7-9	.	.	TRBJ1-5	TGTGCCAGCAGCATTAGCGGCATAGCGGGTTTTAATCAGCCCCAGCATTTT	CASSISGIAGFNQPQHF
TRBV11-2	.	.	TRBJ1-2	TGTGCCAGCAGCCTGATGCAGACGGGGGCGGAGTTGGATGGCTACACCTTC	CASSLMQTGAELDGYTF
TRBV2	.	.	TRBJ1-5	TGTACCTCCCGCAAAAGGGTTGGCAATCAGCCCCAGCATTTT	CTSRKRVGNQPQHF
TRBV9	.	.	TRBJ2-7	TGTGCCAGCAGCGTAGATCTAGGCTACGAGCAGTACTTC	CASSVDLGYEQYF
TRBV5-1	.	.	TRBJ2-2	TGCGCCAGCAGCTTTACAGGGACAAAGAACACCGGGGAGCTGTTTTTT	CASSFTGTKNTGELFF
TRBV4-1	.	.	TRBJ1-5	TGCGCCAGCAGCCAAGAGGCAGGGCGATATCAGCCCCAGCATTTT	CASSQEAGRYQPQHF
TRBV25-1	.	.	TRBJ2-7	TGTGCCACCGCACAGGGCTACGAGCAGTACTTC	CATAQGYEQYF
TRBV6-6	.	.	TRBJ1-1	TGTGCCAGCAGTTACTCGCCCGGAACTGAAGCTTTCTTT	CASSYSPGTEAFF
TRBV5-1	once	TRBD1	TRBJ1-1	TGCGCCAGCAGCTATGGGGACAGGGGCCCTGAAGCTTTCTTT	CASSYGDRGPEAFF
TRBV5-1	.	.	TRBJ2-2	TGCGCCAGCAGCTTGGCCTTCTTGGACTTAGCGAACACCGGGGAGCTGTTTTTT	CASSLAFLDLANTGELFF
TRBV6-5	.	.	TRBJ2-3	TGTGCCAGCAGTTACCAGCCAGCGAGCACAGATACGCAGTATTTT	CASSYQPASTDTQYF
TRBV7-2	.	.	TRBJ2-5	TGTGCCAGCAGATCCGAGTGGGTTGAGACCCAGTACTTC	CASRSEWVETQYF
TRBV2	once	.	TRBJ2-3	TGTGCCAGCAGTGGGGGGCTAGCTGGCACAGATACGCAGTATTTT	CASSGGLAGTDTQYF
TRBV6-5	.	.	TRBJ1-6	TGTGCCAGCAGTTACTCCGTCAATTCACCCCTCCACTTT	CASSYSVNSPLHF
TRBV18	.	.	TRBJ2-2	TGTGCCAGCTCACCACAAGACGGGACCGGGGAGCTGTTTTTT	CASSPQDGTGELFF
TRBV10-3	.	.	TRBJ2-7	TGTGCCATCAGTGTGGAGGAGACCTACGAGCAGTACTTC	CAISVEETYEQYF
TRBV7-9	.	.	TRBJ1-4	TGTGCCAGCAGCTTAATCCAGGGGAATGAAAAACTGTTTTTT	CASSLIQGNEKLFF
TRBV10-3	.	TRBD1	TRBJ2-5	TGTGCCATCAGCCTCGGGACAGGGGGGCAAGAGACCCAGTACTTC	CAISLGTGGQETQYF
TRBV7-3	.	TRBD2	TRBJ2-1	TGTGCCAGCAGCTTAAGAGCGGGACTAGCGGGGGGCAGCTCCTACAATGAGCAGTTCTTC	CASSLRAGLAGGSSYNEQFF
TRBV19	.	.	TRBJ1-1	TGTGCCAGTAGTACAGGGGTGAACACTGAAGCTTTCTTT	CASSTGVNTEAFF
TRBV19	.	.	TRBJ2-7	TGTGCCAGTAGTACCGGACAGAACTACGAGCAGTACTTC	CASSTGQNYEQYF
TRBV18	.	.	TRBJ1-4	TGTGCCAGCTCACTCAGGGAAGGGGACGAAAAACTGTTTTTT	CASSLREGDEKLFF
TRBV5-4	.	.	TRBJ2-1	TGTGCCAGCAGCTTGGAAGGGGGAATGGGGGCCTCCTACAATGAGCAGTTCTTC	CASSLEGGMGASYNEQFF
TRBV7-8	.	TRBD2	TRBJ2-5	TGTGCCAGCAGCTCGTTCGGGGGACTAGCTATAGAGACCCAGTACTTC	CASSSFGGLAIETQYF
TRBV5-1	once	.	TRBJ2-7	TGCGCCAGCAGCTTGGCCCACGGAGAGCAGTACTTC	CASSLAHGEQYF
TRBV4-1	.	.	TRBJ1-5	TGCGCCAGCAGCCAAGATCGAATATTGACAGCCCATCAGCCCCAGCATTTT	CASSQDRILTAHQPQHF
TRBV7-2	.	.	TRBJ2-7	TGTGCCAGCAGCTTATCCCCGGTCTACGAGCAGTACTTC	CASSLSPVYEQYF
TRBV7-9	.	.	TRBJ2-7	TGTGCCAGCAGCTTACCGGGGACCCCCTACGAGCAGTACTTC	CASSLPGTPYEQYF
TRBV10-2	.	.	TRBJ1-5	TGCGCCAGCAGCGACAGCAATCAGCCCCAGCATTTT	CASSDSNQPQHF
TRBV28	.	.	TRBJ2-3	TGTGCCAGCAGTTCACCCGCCCCGATGGGGGATACGCAGTATTTT	CASSSPAPMGDTQYF
TRBV30	.	.	TRBJ1-6	TGTGCCTCCTCTGGGTCACCCCTCCACTTT	CASSGSPLHF
TRBV7-9	.	.	TRBJ2-3	TGTGCCAGCAGCTCGACTATGGATACGCAGTATTTT	CASSSTMDTQYF
TRBV19	.	.	TRBJ2-7	TGTGCCAGTAGTAAAGGGGAGATGGGGCATGAGCAGTACTTC	CASSKGEMGHEQYF
TRBV28	.	.	TRBJ1-1	TGTGCCAGCAGTTTATGCACAGCGCAGCTCGAAGCTGAAGCTTTCTTT	CASSLCTAQLEAEAFF
TRBV5-1	.	.	TRBJ2-3	TGCGCCAGCAGCTTGGGAGGGCCTGAAGATACGCAGTATTTT	CASSLGGPEDTQYF
TRBV2	.	.	TRBJ1-6	TGTGCCAGACGAGCAGGGCCGGATAATTCACCCCTCCACTTT	CARRAGPDNSPLHF
TRBV18	once	.	TRBJ2-6	TGTGCCAGCTCACCTCCACCGCTCTGGTCCAACGTCCTGACTTTC	CASSPPPLWSNVLTF
TRBV19	medium-sized	.	TRBJ2-1	TGTGCCAGTAGCAACGGCTACAATGAGCAGTTCTTC	CASSNGYNEQFF
TRBV7-8	.	.	TRBJ1-2	TGTGCCAGCAGCTTAGGGTACGGACAGAACTATGGCTACACCTTC	CASSLGYGQNYGYTF
TRBV7-9	.	TRBD1	TRBJ2-1	TGTGCCAGCAGTCGGGACAGGGGTGACAATGAGCAGTTCTTC	CASSRDRGDNEQFF
TRBV30	.	.	TRBJ1-2	TGTGCCTGGAGCTGGGGCAGGGACGGCTACACCTTC	CAWSWGRDGYTF
TRBV28	.	.	TRBJ2-1	TGTGCCAGCAGTTCGTGGCCAGTAGTTTACAATGAGCAGTTCTTC	CASSSWPVVYNEQFF
TRBV7-9	.	.	TRBJ2-3	TGTGCCAGCTGGGAGGGGGGAAGCCCCACAGATACGCAGTATTTT	CASWEGGSPTDTQYF
TRBV5-5	.	.	TRBJ1-2	TGTGCCAGCAGCTTACCGGGGGCCTTTAACTATGGCTACACCTTC	CASSLPGAFNYGYTF
TRBV5-6	once	.	TRBJ1-2	TGTGCCAGCAGCGTAGGGCCAGGGGCAAATGGCTACACCTTC	CASSVGPGANGYTF
TRBV5-4	.	.	TRBJ2-7	TGTGCCAGCAGCTTCATCAGTTCCTACGAGCAGTACTTC	CASSFISSYEQYF
TRBV9	.	.	TRBJ2-3	TGTGCCAGCAGCGTGGCTGGGAATTATCCTAGCACAGATACGCAGTATTTT	CASSVAGNYPSTDTQYF